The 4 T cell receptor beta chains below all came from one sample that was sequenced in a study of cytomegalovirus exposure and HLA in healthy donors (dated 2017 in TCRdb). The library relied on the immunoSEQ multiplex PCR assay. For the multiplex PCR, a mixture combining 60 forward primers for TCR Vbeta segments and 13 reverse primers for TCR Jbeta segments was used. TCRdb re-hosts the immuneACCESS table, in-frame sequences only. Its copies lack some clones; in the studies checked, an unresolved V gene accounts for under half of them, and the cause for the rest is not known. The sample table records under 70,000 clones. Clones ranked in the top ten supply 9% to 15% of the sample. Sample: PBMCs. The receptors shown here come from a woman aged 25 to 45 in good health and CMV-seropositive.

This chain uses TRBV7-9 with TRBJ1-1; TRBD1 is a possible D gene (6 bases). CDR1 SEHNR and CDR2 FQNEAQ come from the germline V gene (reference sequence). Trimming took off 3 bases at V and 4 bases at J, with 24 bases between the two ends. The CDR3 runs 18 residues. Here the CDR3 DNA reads TGTGCCAGCAGCTTCCCCTCCGCGCCGGGACAATCAGGCACTGAAGCTTTCTTT. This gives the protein CASSFPSAPGQSGTEAFF.

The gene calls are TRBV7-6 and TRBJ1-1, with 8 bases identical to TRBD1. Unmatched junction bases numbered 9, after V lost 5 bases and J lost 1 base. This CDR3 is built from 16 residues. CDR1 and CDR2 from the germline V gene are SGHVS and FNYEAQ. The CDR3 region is CASSPQTGVGNTEAFF. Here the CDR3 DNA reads TGTGCCAGCAGCCCCCAGACAGGGGTTGGGAACACTGAAGCTTTCTTT.

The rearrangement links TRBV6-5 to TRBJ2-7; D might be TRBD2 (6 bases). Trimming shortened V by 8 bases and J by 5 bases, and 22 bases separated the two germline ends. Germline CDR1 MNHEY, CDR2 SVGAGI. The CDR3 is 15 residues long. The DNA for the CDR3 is TGTGCCAGCCCGCCCGGAGGGCGCGGGGTCCACGAGCAGTACTTC. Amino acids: CASPPGGRGVHEQYF.

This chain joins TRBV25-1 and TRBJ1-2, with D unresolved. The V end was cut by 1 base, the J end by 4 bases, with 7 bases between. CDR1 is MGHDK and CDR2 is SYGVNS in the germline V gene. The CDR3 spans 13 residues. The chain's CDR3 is CASSESLFYGYTF. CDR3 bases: TGTGCCAGCAGTGAATCACTTTTCTATGGCTACACCTTC.